The following is a T cell receptor (beta chain) sequence with its context. Antigen: not known. Deep was the level at which the assay was run. Sequencing used immunoSEQ multiplex PCR; TCRdb keeps in-frame clones, though not all of them. The repertoire holds 800,000 or so clones, with 90% to 97% as singletons. CD45RO-negative, CCR7-selected cells formed the naive CD8 fraction, which excluded terminally differentiated effector memory CD45RA+ cells. The sample originates from a study of shared clonotypes between healthy human individuals. Findings and limits, study-wide: Sampling used blood alone; tissue repertoires probably differ. It was observed that approximately 5% of naive CD4 clonotypes were shared across a handful of donors.

This CDR3 has 13 residues. Trimming left V 6 bases short and J 0 bases short, with 7 bases between. Germline V CDR1 and CDR2: SGHTA, FQGNSA. The V call is TRBV7-2, the J call TRBJ2-3; D ambiguous. This receptor was identified in a man younger than 40 in good health. The specimen sequenced was naive CD8+ T cells sorted from blood. The DNA of the CDR3 is TGTGCCAGCAGTATAGCCAGCACAGATACGCAGTATTTT. Protein sequence: CASSIASTDTQYF.